This T cell receptor beta chain stems from a study of cytomegalovirus exposure and HLA in healthy donors. The CDR3 has 13 amino acids. Germline-derived CDR1 and CDR2 are MNHNS and SASEGT. Trimming removed 6 bases from V and 9 bases from J, with 18 bases in between. 60 Vbeta and 13 Jbeta primers were used in PCR. Clones were sequenced by immunoSEQ multiplex PCR, and TCRdb holds only the in-frame ones, with some missing. The sample includes roughly 190,000 clones, around four fifths of them seen just once. This clone came up once. Its antigen remains unidentified. The study, taken as a whole, reports: HLA allele associations emerged for about 16,000 TCR beta sequences in a later analysis, at 0.05 false discovery rate. HLA restriction was apparent for most CMV-associated TCR beta chains in a later analysis.

The chain carries TRBV6-1 and TRBJ2-7; TRBD1 is a possible D gene (5 bases). The receptor's source is a man aged 40-50 years in good health and CMV-seropositive. The sequenced sample was PBMCs. The CDR3 protein is CASRQGPPAGQYF. CDR3 DNA: TGTGCCAGCAGGCAGGGCCCCCCCGCTGGGCAGTACTTC.